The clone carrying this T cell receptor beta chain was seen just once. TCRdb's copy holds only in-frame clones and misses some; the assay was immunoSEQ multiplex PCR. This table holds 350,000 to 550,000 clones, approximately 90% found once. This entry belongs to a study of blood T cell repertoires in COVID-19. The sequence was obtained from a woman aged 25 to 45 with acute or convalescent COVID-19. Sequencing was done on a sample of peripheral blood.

The CDR3 nucleotides read TGTGCCAGCAGCTTTCGGACAGGGAAAGGCAATTCACCCCTCCACTTT. The encoded protein is CASSFRTGKGNSPLHF. The V call is TRBV7-9, the J call TRBJ1-6, with TRBD1 matching over 8 bases. This CDR3 has 16 residues. V dropped 3 bases and J dropped 7; count of bases not matched to a gene: 8. Germline CDR1 and CDR2: SEHNR and FQNEAQ (reference sequence).